The 21 T cell receptor beta chains below all came from one sample that was sequenced in a study of T cell changes during pregnancy in multiple sclerosis (dated by TCRdb to about 2019). Library preparation employed the immunoSEQ multiplex PCR assay. What TCRdb holds here is the immuneACCESS table cut down to in-frame rearrangements. Part of the clones is not present; checked against another copy, under half of the missing clones reflect an unresolved V gene, and the others are unexplained. The sample table records 75,000 to 95,000 clones; 80% to 95% of these occur just once. Jointly, the top ten make up 1.5% to 2% of the sample. This material consisted of peripheral blood, taken in the first trimester of pregnancy. The receptors stem from a female donor in good health, enrolled as a control in a pregnancy study.

In this sample, this clone turned up once. This rearrangement joins TRBV5-4 to TRBJ2-5, with D possibly TRBD2 on 5 matching bases. Germline V CDR1 and CDR2: SGHNT, YYREEE (reference sequence). Trimming removed 4 bases from V and 3 bases from J, with 10 bases in between. CDR3 length equals 13 residues. CDR3 bases: TGTGCCAGCAGCCAGGACTCAGAAGAGACCCAGTACTTC. This sequence encodes CASSQDSEETQYF.

This rearrangement joins TRBV7-2 to TRBJ2-3, with 10 bases lining up with TRBD2. V dropped 5 bases and J dropped 1; count of bases not matched to a gene: 6. This CDR3 has 16 amino acids. CDR1 SGHTA and CDR2 FQGNSA come from the germline V gene. CDR3 region: CASSQRSGGGTDTQYF. The CDR3 DNA is TGTGCCAGCAGCCAACGGAGCGGGGGGGGCACAGATACGCAGTATTTT.

The chain recombines TRBV6-5 with TRBJ2-7, with D perhaps TRBD2 (6 bases). The CDR3 totals 14 residues. The germline V gene has CDR1 MNHEY and CDR2 SVGAGI. V gave up 0 bases and J gave up 4 bases, with 10 bases separating them. CDR3 residues: CASSYSGDSYEQYF. The CDR3 DNA reads TGTGCCAGCAGTTACTCGGGGGACTCGTACGAGCAGTACTTC.

The chain employs TRBV28 and TRBJ2-2, with TRBD1 matching over 7 bases. In germline, CDR1 is MDHEN, CDR2 SYDVKM. The ends lost 10 bases at V and 5 bases at J; junction bases unmatched: 7. CDR3 length equals 13 residues. DNA of the CDR3: TGTGCCACGACAGGGCCGGGTACCGGGGAGCTGTTTTTT. It yields the protein CATTGPGTGELFF.

This clone appeared once. This chain connects TRBV5-8 to TRBJ1-5, with TRBD1 matching 10 bases. The CDR3 has 14 residues. V lost 3 bases, J lost 6 bases, and 3 bases stayed unmatched. Germline values: CDR1 SGHTS, CDR2 YDEGEE. The CDR3 loop reads CASSSGTGVQPQHF. DNA for the CDR3: TGTGCCAGCAGCTCCGGGACAGGGGTTCAGCCCCAGCATTTT.

The chain combines TRBV7-9 with TRBJ1-1; 8 nucleotides align to TRBD1. V was clipped by 1 base and J by 4 bases; unmatched bases: 2. Germline-derived CDR1 and CDR2 are SEHNR and FQNEAQ (reference sequence). This CDR3 is built from 14 residues. The CDR3 protein is CASSLGQGITEAFF. For the CDR3, the DNA is TGTGCCAGCAGCTTAGGACAGGGGATCACTGAAGCTTTCTTT.

The CDR3 nucleotides read TGTGCCAGCAGTCCCCGGACAGGGAGGGAGACCCAGTACTTC. Translating it yields CASSPRTGRETQYF. This rearrangement joins TRBV13 to TRBJ2-5, with 8 bases identical to TRBD1. In germline, CDR1 is PRHDT, CDR2 FYEKMQ (reference sequence). The CDR3 totals 14 residues. V was pared by 6 bases and J by 5 bases, with 8 bases of the junction left unmatched.

The chain links TRBV7-2 to TRBJ2-5; 7 positions agree with TRBD2. The junction had 4 bases not matched to a gene; V was cut back by 3 bases and J by 3 bases. Per germline, CDR1 SGHTA and CDR2 FQGNSA. The CDR3 runs 14 residues. CDR3 bases: TGTGCCAGCAGCTTCCGGCGGGGGAAAGAGACCCAGTACTTC. Its translation is CASSFRRGKETQYF.

This clone was picked up a small number of times. This chain links TRBV7-9 with TRBJ1-2; D may be TRBD1 (5 bases). CDR3 length: 12 residues. CDR1 and CDR2 (germline): SEHNR, FQNEAQ (reference sequence). Trimming pared 5 bases from V and 4 bases from J, leaving 8 bases between. The CDR3 DNA reads TGTGCCAGCAGCCCCGACAGCTATGGCTACACCTTC. Translated: CASSPDSYGYTF.

The CDR3 region is CASSPTSGGALDTQYF. The CDR3 region has the DNA TGCGCCAGCAGCCCGACTAGCGGGGGGGCCCTGGATACGCAGTATTTT. The genes are TRBV4-3 and TRBJ2-3; 14 nucleotides line up with TRBD2. The CDR3 covers 16 residues. Germline V gene sequence: CDR1 LGHNA, CDR2 YSLEER. V was clipped by 4 bases and J by 6 bases; unmatched bases: 6.

The chain is built from TRBV14 and TRBJ2-2; TRBD1 aligns across 7 bases. CDR1 is SGHDN, CDR2 FVKESK, per germline. V gave up 4 bases and J gave up 0 bases; unmatched junction bases: 8. The CDR3 has 17 residues. The CDR3 DNA reads TGTGCCAGCAGCCCCCGGGGACAGCCCGCGAACACCGGGGAGCTGTTTTTT. Translated: CASSPRGQPANTGELFF. The full variable domain, completed using reference TRBV14 and TRBJ2-2, is EAGVTQFPSHSVIEKGQTVTLRCDPISGHDNLYWYRRVMGKEIKFLLHFVKESKQDESGMPNNRFLAERTGGTYSTLKVQPAELEDSGVYFCASSPRGQPANTGELFFGEGSRLTVL.

The chain has TRBV18 and TRBJ1-5; D is ambiguous. The CDR3 has 15 amino acids. The ends were cut back, 2 bases at V and 2 bases at J, with 10 bases in the middle. CDR1 and CDR2 (germline): KGHSH, LQKENI. Written as DNA, the CDR3 is TGTGCCAGCTCACCAACCTACCAACGCAATCAGCCCCAGCATTTT. Its protein is CASSPTYQRNQPQHF. Variable domain in full (rest from reference TRBV18 and TRBJ1-5): NAGVMQNPRHLVRRRGQEARLRCSPMKGHSHVYWYRQLPEEGLKFMVYLQKENIIDESGMPKERFSAEFPKEGPSILRIQQVVRGDSAAYFCASSPTYQRNQPQHFGDGTRLSIL.

The V gene is TRBV2, the J gene TRBJ1-5; 9 bases match TRBD1. This CDR3 has 14 amino acids. In germline, CDR1 is SNHLY, CDR2 FYNNEI. Trimming took 1 base from V and 5 from J; bases not matched to a gene: 0. The CDR3 is CASSEGTGDQPQHF. The DNA of the CDR3 is TGTGCCAGCAGTGAAGGGACAGGGGATCAGCCCCAGCATTTT.

This sequence joins TRBV18 and TRBJ2-2; maybe TRBD1 (6 bases). The V end lost 6 bases, the J end lost 1 base, and 9 bases lay between the germline ends. CDR3 length equals 14 residues. Germline CDR1 reads KGHSH; CDR2 reads LQKENI. In nucleotides, the CDR3 is TGTGCCAGCTCGCGACAGGTGAACACCGGGGAGCTGTTTTTT. Translation: CASSRQVNTGELFF.

The chain uses TRBV7-3 and TRBJ2-7; 10 bases are shared with TRBD2. The CDR3 has 17 residues. Per the germline V gene, CDR1 is SGHTA and CDR2 is FQGTGA. V lost 1 base, J lost 6 bases, and 12 bases stayed unmatched. CDR3 amino acids: CASSLMSASGGGGEQYF. DNA of the CDR3: TGTGCCAGCAGCTTAATGTCGGCTAGCGGGGGTGGAGGCGAGCAGTACTTC.

The V gene is TRBV6-6, the J gene TRBJ1-1; 7 bases agree with TRBD1. With V trimmed by 2 bases and J by 0 bases, 3 bases remained unmatched. The CDR3 extends over 15 amino acids. From germline, CDR1 is MNHNY and CDR2 SVGAGI (reference sequence). CDR3 nucleotides: TGTGCCAGCAGTTACCCGGGACAGATGAACACTGAAGCTTTCTTT. Translation gives CASSYPGQMNTEAFF.

V gene TRBV29-1 combines with J gene TRBJ1-1; D possibly corresponds to TRBD1 (5 bases). With 6 bases removed from V and 4 bases from J, the gap between germline ends came to 18 bases. Germline CDR1 is SQVTM and CDR2 is ANQGSEA. The CDR3 runs to 14 residues. Here the CDR3 DNA reads TGCAGCGTAGATATAAGGGGCGGTGGCACTGAAGCTTTCTTT. It codes for CSVDIRGGGTEAFF.

V gene TRBV4-2 combines with J gene TRBJ2-1, with TRBD2 matching 8 bases. The germline CDR1 and CDR2 sequences are LGHNA and YNFKEQ. V lost 2 bases and J lost 5; bases outside the gene matches: 2. This CDR3 spans 14 amino acids. The CDR3, as DNA: TGTGCCAGCAGCCAAAGGGGACTAGACAATGAGCAGTTCTTC. It translates to CASSQRGLDNEQFF.

The chain uses TRBV15 and TRBJ1-5, with 9 bases fitting TRBD1. J was trimmed by 0 bases and V by 0 bases; bases with no gene match: 6. Germline-derived CDR1 and CDR2 are LNHNV and YYDKDF (reference sequence). The CDR3 is 18 residues long. The CDR3 sequence: CATSRDPGQGFSNQPQHF. The CDR3 bases are TGTGCCACCAGCAGAGATCCGGGACAGGGCTTTAGCAATCAGCCCCAGCATTTT. Based on the CDR3 plus reference TRBV15 and TRBJ1-5, the full variable domain is DAMVIQNPRYQVTQFGKPVTLSCSQTLNHNVMYWYQQKSSQAPKLLFHYYDKDFNNEADTPDNFQSRRPNTSFCFLDIRSPGLGDTAMYLCATSRDPGQGFSNQPQHFGDGTRLSIL.

V usage is TRBV19 and J usage is TRBJ1-2, with D hard to call. Germline-derived CDR1 and CDR2 are LNHDA and SQIVND (reference sequence). V was shortened by 5 bases and J by 6 bases, with 13 bases between the two germline ends. The CDR3 extends over 13 amino acids. The CDR3 region is CASSFPVRDGYTF. The DNA of the CDR3 is TGTGCCAGTAGTTTCCCGGTACGGGATGGCTACACCTTC.

The gene calls are TRBV9 and TRBJ2-2; the D gene is possibly TRBD1 (6 bases). The ends were cut back, 0 bases at V and 3 bases at J, with 12 bases in the middle. Germline loops: CDR1 SGDLS, CDR2 YYNGEE. CDR3 length: 16 amino acids. CDR3 region: CASSVVSQGYTGELFF. For the CDR3, the DNA is TGTGCCAGCAGCGTAGTCTCACAGGGATACACCGGGGAGCTGTTTTTT.